These 28 T cell receptor beta chains were sequenced from one sample in a study of blood T cell repertoires in COVID-19. Here immunoSEQ multiplex PCR was the method, and the copy in TCRdb shows in-frame clones only, minus some. Of tens of thousands of clones listed, roughly 81% are singletons. The sequenced sample was peripheral blood. The source of these receptors is a woman in her 70s with acute or convalescent COVID-19.

This clone showed up just once. The J gene is TRBJ1-5, the V gene TRBV19; D is unclear. Germline values: CDR1 LNHDA, CDR2 SQIVND (reference sequence). This CDR3 is built from 15 residues. Trimming took off 5 bases at V and 4 bases at J, with 15 bases between the two ends. CDR3 DNA: TGTGCCAGTAGTGAAAGTCCGGGAGGGAATCAGCCCCAGCATTTT. Translation: CASSESPGGNQPQHF.

The chain employs TRBV7-8 and TRBJ1-4; 8 bases are a match to TRBD1. Germline assignment: CDR1 SGHVS and CDR2 FQNEAQ. The CDR3 extends over 17 amino acids. The junction had 14 bases not matched to a gene; V was cut back by 3 bases and J by 8 bases. CDR3 amino acids: CASSFRGTGAPGEKLFF. CDR3 DNA sequence: TGTGCCAGCAGCTTCCGCGGGACAGGAGCCCCTGGAGAAAAACTGTTTTTT.

The J gene is TRBJ2-3, the V gene TRBV6-5; 13 bases agree with TRBD2. The J segment lost 3 bases and the V segment lost 6 bases, leaving 0 bases of the junction unmatched. Looked up from germline, CDR1 is MNHEY and CDR2 is SVGAGI. This CDR3 spans 14 amino acids. CDR3 sequence (DNA): TGTGCCAGCAGGGGACTAGCGGGGACAGATACGCAGTATTTT. Amino acid sequence: CASRGLAGTDTQYF.

V gene TRBV5-8 combines with J gene TRBJ2-4; a possible D gene is TRBD1 (6 bases). This CDR3 spans 15 amino acids. Trimming took 5 bases from V and 0 from J, leaving 12 bases between them. CDR1 is SGHTS and CDR2 is YDEGEE in the germline V gene. CDR3 residues: CASRRTVLAKNIQYF. The CDR3 nucleotides are TGTGCCAGCAGAAGGACAGTTCTAGCCAAAAACATTCAGTACTTC.

This chain joins TRBV19 and TRBJ1-6; no clear D. Trimming shortened V by 0 bases and J by 11 bases, and 11 bases separated the two germline ends. CDR3 length equals 14 residues. Per the germline V gene, CDR1 is LNHDA and CDR2 is SQIVND (reference sequence). CDR3 DNA sequence: TGTGCCAGTAGTATAGATCGGGTCTTCCCACCCCTCCACTTT. As protein: CASSIDRVFPPLHF.

Only a few counts were recorded for this clone. The chain joins TRBV7-9 to TRBJ2-3; TRBD1 matches at 8 bases. After removal of 7 bases from V and 1 base from J, the junction contained 4 bases not matched to a gene. The CDR3 is 14 amino acids. CDR1 and CDR2 from the germline V gene are SEHNR and FQNEAQ (reference sequence). Here the CDR3 reads CASTMTGGTDTQYF. CDR3 coding DNA: TGTGCCAGCACCATGACAGGGGGCACAGATACGCAGTATTTT.

The rearrangement uses TRBV11-3 and TRBJ1-2; 9 positions agree with TRBD1. Trimming at V came to 5 bases and at J to 9 bases, leaving 7 bases not matched to a gene. The CDR3 runs 13 residues. Per the germline V gene, CDR1 is SGHNT and CDR2 is YENEEA. For the CDR3, the DNA is TGTGCCAGCAGCCCGGGACAGGGAGTCAGCTACACCTTC. Its translation is CASSPGQGVSYTF.

The chain joins TRBV9 to TRBJ2-1; D gene uncertain. This CDR3 is 16 amino acids long. The germline gives CDR1 SGDLS, CDR2 YYNGEE. The V end lost 1 base, the J end lost 7 bases, and 18 bases lay between the germline ends. CDR3 sequence reads: CASSVSPAHHGNEQFF. CDR3 coding DNA: TGTGCCAGCAGCGTATCCCCAGCTCATCACGGGAATGAGCAGTTCTTC.

The chain recombines TRBV19 with TRBJ1-2, with no clear D. Trimming left V 7 bases short and J 4 bases short, with 16 bases between. CDR1 and CDR2 (germline): LNHDA, SQIVND (reference sequence). The CDR3 sequence is 14 residues long. The CDR3 nucleotides read TGTGCCAGTACTATCCAGGCCGGGGTCTATGGCTACACCTTC. Amino acids: CASTIQAGVYGYTF.

The J gene is TRBJ1-5, the V gene TRBV6-5; the D is unclear. CDR3 length: 16 residues. V was clipped by 0 bases and J by 1 base, with 10 bases between them. Germline-derived CDR1 and CDR2 are MNHEY and SVGAGI. The CDR3 is CASSYSQRISNQPQHF. The DNA of the CDR3 is TGTGCCAGCAGTTACTCCCAGAGGATAAGCAATCAGCCCCAGCATTTT.

This sequence joins TRBV7-9 and TRBJ1-2; D is unclear. Per the germline V gene, CDR1 is SEHNR and CDR2 is FQNEAQ (reference sequence). Trimming removed 5 bases at V and 5 bases at J, with 9 bases between. This CDR3 is built from 12 residues. CDR3 in amino acids: CASSPQTYGYTF. As DNA, the CDR3 is TGTGCCAGCAGCCCCCAGACATATGGCTACACCTTC.

This sequence joins TRBV7-9 and TRBJ2-7, with 8 bases lining up with TRBD1. J was trimmed by 5 bases and V by 5 bases; bases with no gene match: 5. Per germline, CDR1 SEHNR and CDR2 FQNEAQ (reference sequence). The CDR3 covers 13 residues. The CDR3 region has the DNA TGTGCCAGCAGCGGACGGACAGGGAACGAGCAGTACTTC. The encoded protein is CASSGRTGNEQYF.

J is TRBJ2-1 and V is TRBV18; the D gene is possibly TRBD2 (6 bases). V was pared by 7 bases and J by 3 bases, with 16 bases between. This CDR3 spans 15 amino acids. Germline assignment: CDR1 KGHSH and CDR2 LQKENI. CDR3 region: CASFNGRDHYNEQFF. The CDR3 bases are TGTGCCAGCTTTAATGGGCGGGACCACTACAATGAGCAGTTCTTC. Complete variable domain (other parts from reference TRBV18 and TRBJ2-1): NAGVMQNPRHLVRRRGQEARLRCSPMKGHSHVYWYRQLPEEGLKFMVYLQKENIIDESGMPKERFSAEFPKEGPSILRIQQVVRGDSAAYFCASFNGRDHYNEQFFGPGTRLTVL.

In its sample, this clone was seen a few times. CDR3 sequence reads: CASRQTGGGPLHF. DNA of the CDR3: TGTGCCAGTAGACAAACAGGGGGTGGTCCCCTCCACTTT. The V gene is TRBV19, the J gene TRBJ1-6; 8 nucleotides align to TRBD1. Germline V lookup: CDR1 LNHDA, CDR2 SQIVND (reference sequence). CDR3 length equals 13 residues. Trimming removed 6 bases from V and 13 bases from J; junction bases left unmatched: 8.

The chain employs TRBV27 and TRBJ1-2, with D perhaps TRBD1 (6 bases). The CDR3 sequence is 15 residues long. Germline V gene data show CDR1 as MNHEY and CDR2 as SMNVEV (reference sequence). V lost 7 bases and J 7 bases, leaving 22 bases between the germline ends. The CDR3 protein is CASTSRGRGDFGYTF. The CDR3 nucleotides are TGTGCCAGCACGTCTCGAGGCAGGGGAGATTTTGGCTACACCTTC.

The rearrangement uses TRBV30 and TRBJ2-2; 12 nucleotides agree with TRBD2. CDR1 is GTSNPN, CDR2 SVGIG, per germline (reference sequence). The CDR3 loop spans 16 amino acids. Trimming removed 4 bases from V and 4 bases from J; junction bases left unmatched: 7. The CDR3 nucleotides read TGTGCCTGGAACCCAGGACTAGCGGGGAGCACCGGGGAGCTGTTTTTT. Its translation is CAWNPGLAGSTGELFF.

This chain uses TRBV28 with TRBJ2-1; TRBD2 matches at 9 bases. Losses at the gene ends were 2 bases for V and 10 bases for J; bases not matched to a gene: 3. CDR1 and CDR2 (germline): MDHEN, SYDVKM. The CDR3 covers 13 residues. The CDR3 sequence is CASSLSGRLEQFF. CDR3 nucleotides: TGTGCCAGCAGTTTAAGCGGGAGGCTCGAGCAGTTCTTC.

The chain joins TRBV5-1 to TRBJ1-3; no clear D gene. The CDR3 has 16 amino acids. CDR1 and CDR2 (germline): SGHRS, YFSETQ. Trimming removed 0 bases at V and 4 bases at J, with 14 bases between. The CDR3 DNA follows: TGCGCCAGCAGCTTGGCCGGTCCTTCGGGGGGAAACACCATATATTTT. Translated, it gives CASSLAGPSGGNTIYF.

V usage is TRBV28 and J usage is TRBJ1-3; D not resolved. The V and J ends lost 6 bases and 5 bases respectively, with 5 bases between them. The CDR3 spans 11 residues. In germline, CDR1 is MDHEN, CDR2 SYDVKM. DNA for the CDR3: TGTGCCAGCAGATTCAGAAACACCATATATTTT. This codes for CASRFRNTIYF.

CDR3: CASSPGQGFYEQYF. CDR3 DNA sequence: TGTGCCAGCAGCCCGGGACAGGGATTCTACGAGCAGTACTTC. The rearrangement links TRBV3-1 (or the pseudogene TRBV3-2) to TRBJ2-7; TRBD1 aligns across 9 bases. The V and J ends lost 4 bases and 3 bases, in that order; junction bases with no gene match: 4. The germline CDR1 and CDR2 sequences are LGHDT and YNNKEL (reference sequence). This CDR3 spans 14 amino acids.

This rearrangement joins TRBV2 to TRBJ2-5; 7 bases line up with TRBD2. Germline loops: CDR1 SNHLY, CDR2 FYNNEI. The CDR3 sequence is 16 residues long. With V trimmed by 0 bases and J by 9 bases, 13 bases remained unmatched. The CDR3 coding sequence is TGTGCCAGCAGTGAAGCAGGCGGGAGCCGTCTTAGGCCCCAGTACTTC. Translation: CASSEAGGSRLRPQYF. Filled out from reference TRBV2 and TRBJ2-5, the complete variable domain reads EPEVTQTPSHQVTQMGQEVILRCVPISNHLYFYWYRQILGQKVEFLVSFYNNEISEKSEIFDDQFSVERPDGSNFTLKIRSTKLEDSAMYFCASSEAGGSRLRPQYFGPGTRLLVL.

This clone appeared a few times. J is TRBJ1-6 and V is TRBV9; D unresolved. The CDR3 consists of 15 residues. The germline V gene encodes CDR1 SGDLS and CDR2 YYNGEE. V lost 3 bases to trimming and J lost 5 bases, with 12 bases between them. The CDR3 reads CASSGSQTHNSPLHF. In DNA, the CDR3 is TGTGCCAGCAGCGGGTCCCAGACACATAATTCACCCCTCCACTTT.

This chain uses TRBV5-4 with TRBJ1-4; D not resolved. The germline V and J ends were trimmed by 0 bases and 8 bases, with 11 bases remaining between them. The CDR3 sequence is 14 residues long. CDR1 is SGHNT and CDR2 is YYREEE in the germline V gene (reference sequence). The CDR3 loop reads CASSLAGRREKLFF. CDR3 coding DNA: TGTGCCAGCAGCTTGGCCGGGAGGCGGGAAAAACTGTTTTTT.

This chain connects TRBV4-1 to TRBJ2-7; 9 bases fit TRBD2. The germline V gene has CDR1 MGHRA and CDR2 YSYEKL. The trim removed 1 base at V and 4 bases at J, leaving 8 bases unmatched. This CDR3 spans 16 amino acids. CDR3 in amino acids: CASSQVVAGESYEQYF. The CDR3 DNA follows: TGCGCCAGCAGCCAAGTGGTAGCGGGAGAGTCGTACGAGCAGTACTTC.

J is TRBJ1-4 and V is TRBV6-2 or TRBV6-3; D remains unclear. Germline values: CDR1 MNHEY, CDR2 SVGEGT. This CDR3 is built from 14 residues. V shed 6 bases and J shed 2 bases, with 10 bases lying between them. The CDR3 spells CASSLDDTNEKLFF. The CDR3 nucleotides are TGTGCCAGCAGCCTAGATGATACTAATGAAAAACTGTTTTTT.

The rearrangement uses TRBV5-1 and TRBJ2-5; D is unclear. From germline, CDR1 is SGHRS and CDR2 YFSETQ. Trimming stripped 3 bases from V and 5 bases from J, with 8 bases between. CDR3 length equals 12 residues. The CDR3 region has the DNA TGCGCCAGCAGCTATACCGGGGAGACCCAGTACTTC. This translates into CASSYTGETQYF.

This chain links TRBV27 with TRBJ1-4, with D maybe TRBD1 (5 bases). CDR3 length: 13 amino acids. CDR1 and CDR2 (germline): MNHEY, SMNVEV (reference sequence). V lost 3 bases, J lost 10 bases, and 12 bases lay in between. CDR3 sequence reads: CASSFLGRGKLFF. The CDR3 nucleotides read TGTGCCAGCAGTTTTCTAGGGAGGGGAAAACTGTTTTTT.

The chain couples TRBV4-1 to TRBJ1-3, with a possible D match to TRBD1 (5 bases). V was shortened by 0 bases and J by 3 bases, with 9 bases between the two germline ends. The CDR3 is made up of 15 amino acids. CDR1 is MGHRA, CDR2 YSYEKL, per germline. In DNA, the CDR3 is TGCGCCAGCAGCCAAGACAGAACAGGTGGAAACACCATATATTTT. Amino acids: CASSQDRTGGNTIYF.